This entry lists 18 T cell receptor beta chains sequenced from one sample in a study of preoperative IRX-2 immunotherapy in early breast cancer. The treatment was: preoperative locoregional IRX-2 cytokine immunotherapy. Profiled with immunoSEQ multiplex PCR; TCRdb holds only in-frame clones, not every one. The table records approximately 24,000 clones, more than 80% of them present only once. Specimen: tumor tissue, collected after IRX-2 immunotherapy. These receptors were obtained from a human donor with breast cancer.

V gene TRBV7-9 combines with J gene TRBJ1-5; weak D call: TRBD1 (5 bases). Germline CDR1 and CDR2: SEHNR and FQNEAQ (reference sequence). CDR3 size: 14 residues. V lost 5 bases to trimming and J lost 6 bases, with 14 bases between them. The CDR3 here is CASSGGSLGQPQHF. DNA of the CDR3: TGTGCCAGCAGCGGGGGGTCTCTCGGTCAGCCCCAGCATTTT.

The rearrangement joins TRBV5-1 to TRBJ1-1; TRBD1 aligns across 10 bases. Germline V gene lookup returns CDR1 SGHRS and CDR2 YFSETQ. The junction had 7 bases not matched to a gene; V was cut back by 4 bases and J by 4 bases. CDR3 length: 15 amino acids. The CDR3 region is CASSPGDRGPTEAFF. CDR3 nucleotide sequence: TGCGCCAGCAGCCCGGGTGACAGGGGGCCCACTGAAGCTTTCTTT.

The rearrangement uses TRBV21-1 and TRBJ2-7; TRBD1 is the table's D call, not checked against the DNA. TRBV21-1 is a pseudogene segment. This CDR3 is built from 12 residues. In DNA, the CDR3 is TGTGCCACGACAGGGGAAGCCTACGAGCAGTACTTC. Residues: CATTGEAYEQYF.

V gene TRBV11-2 combines with J gene TRBJ1-6; 7 nucleotides agree with TRBD1. The V segment lost 6 bases and the J segment 6 bases; nucleotides outside the gene matches: 5. Germline V CDR1 and CDR2: SGHAT, FQNNGV. The CDR3 runs to 14 residues. The CDR3 DNA sequence: TGTGCCAGCAGATTACAGGGGTCTAATTCACCCCTCCACTTT. Its protein product is CASRLQGSNSPLHF.

V usage is TRBV11-2 and J usage is TRBJ2-5; D gene unclear. There are 12 residues in the CDR3. Germline CDR1 reads SGHAT; CDR2 reads FQNNGV. Deletions cut 3 bases from V and 6 bases from J, with 8 bases between. In nucleotides, the CDR3 is TGTGCCAGCAGCTTGCCTTTAAAGACCCAGTACTTC. Protein product: CASSLPLKTQYF.

The chain joins TRBV5-1 to TRBJ2-7; perhaps TRBD2 as D (6 bases). Trimming left V 4 bases short and J 2 bases short, with 16 bases between. The CDR3 length is 15 residues. CDR1 is SGHRS, CDR2 YFSETQ, per germline. The CDR3 DNA reads as TGCGCCAGCAGCCCGACGGGGACGGGAGCCTACGAGCAGTACTTC. This gives the protein CASSPTGTGAYEQYF.

This sequence joins TRBV7-9 and TRBJ2-7, with D hard to call. V was shortened by 0 bases and J by 3 bases, with 9 bases between the two germline ends. CDR3 length equals 14 residues. The germline CDR1 and CDR2 sequences are SEHNR and FQNEAQ (reference sequence). The DNA of the CDR3 is TGTGCCAGCAGCTTAGCGGGTTCTAACTACGAGCAGTACTTC. Its protein is CASSLAGSNYEQYF.

V is TRBV11-3 and J is TRBJ1-5, with D unclear. The germline V gene encodes CDR1 SGHNT and CDR2 YENEEA. Trimming took 5 bases from V and 6 from J, leaving 20 bases between them. The CDR3 consists of 16 residues. The CDR3 protein is CASSPRRAGGLQPQHF. In DNA, the CDR3 is TGTGCCAGCAGCCCGCGTCGCGCAGGAGGGCTTCAGCCCCAGCATTTT.

The chain links TRBV21-1 to TRBJ1-6. TRBV21-1 corresponds to a pseudogene. The CDR3 length is 12 residues. The CDR3 spells CASSTPSSPLHF. For the CDR3, the DNA is TGTGCCAGCAGCACCCCCAGCTCACCCCTCCACTTT.

The chain uses TRBV5-6 and TRBJ1-5, with 11 bases lining up with TRBD1. CDR3 length: 15 residues. Per germline, CDR1 SGHDT and CDR2 YYEEEE. V was clipped by 0 bases and J by 7 bases; unmatched bases: 3. The CDR3 DNA is TGTGCCAGCAGCTTGGACGGACAGGGGGCCCAGCCCCAGCATTTT. Encoded protein: CASSLDGQGAQPQHF.

This chain uses TRBV5-1 with TRBJ2-5; D ambiguous. The CDR3 loop spans 14 amino acids. Germline CDR1 is SGHRS and CDR2 is YFSETQ. V lost 0 bases to trimming and J lost 0 bases, with 6 bases between them. This chain's CDR3 is CASSLGANQETQYF. CDR3 DNA sequence: TGCGCCAGCAGCTTGGGGGCCAACCAAGAGACCCAGTACTTC.

The rearrangement joins TRBV6-1 to TRBJ1-2, with 11 bases matching TRBD1. The J segment lost 4 bases and the V segment lost 6 bases, leaving 7 bases of the junction unmatched. The CDR3 covers 15 residues. The germline CDR1 and CDR2 sequences are MNHNS and SASEGT. The CDR3 reads CASSPPGQGGYGYTF. In nucleotides, the CDR3 is TGTGCCAGCAGCCCCCCGGGACAGGGGGGCTATGGCTACACCTTC.

The gene calls are TRBV18 and TRBJ2-5; 8 nucleotides line up with TRBD2. The CDR3 spans 13 residues. Germline loops: CDR1 KGHSH, CDR2 LQKENI. V dropped 3 bases and J dropped 5; count of bases not matched to a gene: 2. This CDR3 reads CASSPPGGETQYF. Here the CDR3 DNA reads TGTGCCAGCTCACCGCCGGGGGGGGAGACCCAGTACTTC.

The chain joins TRBV19 to TRBJ1-2; TRBD1 agrees at 7 bases. The germline gives CDR1 LNHDA, CDR2 SQIVND (reference sequence). The V gene end was trimmed by 3 bases and the J gene end by 0 bases; junction bases not matched to a gene: 4. The CDR3 totals 15 residues. CDR3 loop: CASSMPGQTNYGYTF. In nucleotides, the CDR3 is TGTGCCAGTAGTATGCCGGGACAGACTAACTATGGCTACACCTTC.

This clone was recorded once. The genes are TRBV19 and TRBJ2-3; D is ambiguous. The CDR3 has 13 residues. Germline CDR1 is LNHDA and CDR2 is SQIVND (reference sequence). Trimming removed 4 bases at V and 1 base at J, with 6 bases between. The CDR3 spells CASSNSGTDTQYF. For the CDR3, the DNA is TGTGCCAGTAGTAACAGCGGCACAGATACGCAGTATTTT.

This clone appeared a single time. The chain employs TRBV5-1 and TRBJ2-7, with D tentatively TRBD2 (6 bases). Germline-derived CDR1 and CDR2 are SGHRS and YFSETQ. The CDR3 covers 13 residues. V lost 0 bases and J 5 bases, leaving 9 bases between the germline ends. The CDR3 DNA follows: TGCGCCAGCAGCTTGGTAGCTAGCGACGAGCAGTACTTC. Amino acids: CASSLVASDEQYF.

The chain joins TRBV28 to TRBJ1-2; D uncertain. This CDR3 has 15 amino acids. The ends were cut back, 5 bases at V and 8 bases at J, with 21 bases in the middle. The germline CDR1 and CDR2 sequences are MDHEN and SYDVKM. The CDR3 loop is CASSPLPGRTGGYTF. The CDR3 region has the DNA TGTGCCAGCAGTCCCCTCCCAGGCAGGACTGGGGGCTACACCTTC.

The rearrangement uses TRBV18 and TRBJ2-7; 11 nucleotides match TRBD2. Germline lookup yields CDR1 KGHSH and CDR2 LQKENI. J gave up 2 bases and V 1 base, and 7 bases lay outside the gene matches. The CDR3 covers 17 residues. CDR3 bases: TGTGCCAGCTCACCACAGTCTAGCGGGGGGCTAGCCTACGAGCAGTACTTC. Translated: CASSPQSSGGLAYEQYF. Together with reference TRBV18 and TRBJ2-7, the CDR3 gives the full variable domain: NAGVMQNPRHLVRRRGQEARLRCSPMKGHSHVYWYRQLPEEGLKFMVYLQKENIIDESGMPKERFSAEFPKEGPSILRIQQVVRGDSAAYFCASSPQSSGGLAYEQYFGPGTRLTVT.